This TCR beta chain was captured by sequencing in a study of T cells in Graves' hyperthyroidism and ophthalmopathy. CDR3 length: 15 residues. Germline V gives CDR1 MDHEN, CDR2 SYDVKM. Trimming took off 5 bases at V and 0 bases at J, with 11 bases between the two ends. TCR beta CDR3 regions were amplified from RNA. In the first-round RT-PCR of the TCR CDR3, the HTBI primer set was used. TCRdb fed the multiplex PCR reads into MiXCR, producing one record per CDR3 protein. The sample lists 500,000 or so distinct CDR3 sequences; about 15% were seen once. This clonotype has a count of ten or more. V usage is TRBV28 and J usage is TRBJ1-5; D not certain. Sequencing was done on a sample of blood. This receptor was obtained from a woman aged 25 to 45 with Graves' ophthalmopathy. The DNA for the CDR3 is TGTGCCAGCAGTGATCAGGACTATAGCAATCAGCCCCAGCATTTT. Its translation: CASSDQDYSNQPQHF.